The rows below give T cell receptor beta chains drawn from one sample of a study of blood T cell repertoires in COVID-19. Assay used: immunoSEQ multiplex PCR; TCRdb lists only in-frame clones, some missing. Counted here are under 200,000 clones, more than 85% occurring once; the ten biggest clones make up 2.1%. The specimen was peripheral blood. The receptor set was obtained from a man in his 70s with active or convalescent COVID-19. CDR3s include the opening cysteine and the closing phenylalanine or tryptophan. A D gene is named only where the DNA matches it firmly. The size field is filled for only some rows; it gives once, few, many or a size class.

CDR3 DNA: TGCGCCAGCAGTGTTAGCGGGAGGACGGCCGGGGAGCTGTTTTTT; CDR3 protein: CASSVSGRTAGELFF; clone size: few; CDR3 length: 15; D gene: TRBD2; V gene: TRBV10-1; J gene: TRBJ2-2
CDR3 DNA: TGTGCCAGCAGGCCGGGACAGAAGGAGACCCAGTACTTC; CDR3 protein: CASRPGQKETQYF; clone size: once; CDR3 length: 13; D gene: TRBD1; V gene: TRBV5-6; J gene: TRBJ2-5
CDR3 DNA: TGCAGCGTCGCGAGCGATAATCAGCCCCAGCATTTT; CDR3 protein: CSVASDNQPQHF; clone size: NA; CDR3 length: 12; D gene: NA; V gene: TRBV29-1; J gene: TRBJ1-5
CDR3 DNA: TGTGCCAGCAGCTTAGTAAGTTCCAGGGCCCTCGAGACCCAGTACTTC; CDR3 protein: CASSLVSSRALETQYF; clone size: NA; CDR3 length: 16; D gene: NA; V gene: TRBV7-2; J gene: TRBJ2-5
CDR3 DNA: TGTGCCAGCAGCTTGTCGCCAGTAACTGAAGCTTTCTTT; CDR3 protein: CASSLSPVTEAFF; clone size: NA; CDR3 length: 13; D gene: NA; V gene: TRBV11-3; J gene: TRBJ1-1
CDR3 DNA: TGCGCCAGCAGCTTGTGGGGACAGACCACAGATACGCAGTATTTT; CDR3 protein: CASSLWGQTTDTQYF; clone size: many; CDR3 length: 15; D gene: TRBD1; V gene: TRBV5-1; J gene: TRBJ2-3
CDR3 DNA: TGTGCCAGCAGTGTACGGGACACTGAAGCTTTCTTT; CDR3 protein: CASSVRDTEAFF; clone size: NA; CDR3 length: 12; D gene: NA; V gene: TRBV2; J gene: TRBJ1-1
CDR3 DNA: TGTGCCACCAGTGACCCGGGGGAGAACTATGGCTACACCTTC; CDR3 protein: CATSDPGENYGYTF; clone size: NA; CDR3 length: 14; D gene: NA; V gene: TRBV24-1; J gene: TRBJ1-2
CDR3 DNA: TGTGCCAGCAGTTTGGACAGTAACTCGGGAGATACGCAGTATTTT; CDR3 protein: CASSLDSNSGDTQYF; clone size: NA; CDR3 length: 15; D gene: NA; V gene: TRBV2; J gene: TRBJ2-3
CDR3 DNA: TGTGCCAGCACTCCCCTAGCGACTCGTTACAATGAGCAGTTCTTC; CDR3 protein: CASTPLATRYNEQFF; clone size: few; CDR3 length: 15; D gene: NA; V gene: TRBV27; J gene: TRBJ2-1
CDR3 DNA: TGTGCCAGCAGCTTAACAGGGGGCGCGGTGGTTTACACCTTC; CDR3 protein: CASSLTGGAVVYTF; clone size: NA; CDR3 length: 14; D gene: TRBD1; V gene: TRBV7-9; J gene: TRBJ1-2
CDR3 DNA: TGCGCCAGCAGCCAGGGAGGACTAGCGGATTACACCGGGGAGCTGTTTTTT; CDR3 protein: CASSQGGLADYTGELFF; clone size: NA; CDR3 length: 17; D gene: TRBD2; V gene: TRBV4-3; J gene: TRBJ2-2
CDR3 DNA: TGTGCCAGTAAAGACCCGGGACAGGGCATATGGACGCAGTATTTT; CDR3 protein: CASKDPGQGIWTQYF; clone size: NA; CDR3 length: 15; D gene: TRBD1; V gene: TRBV19; J gene: TRBJ2-3
CDR3 DNA: TGTGCCAGCAGCATCGGGAGAGGCACAGATACGCAGTATTTT; CDR3 protein: CASSIGRGTDTQYF; clone size: NA; CDR3 length: 14; D gene: NA; V gene: TRBV2; J gene: TRBJ2-3
CDR3 DNA: TGTGCCAGCAGTGACCTACAGGGACTATATGAAAAACTGTTTTTT; CDR3 protein: CASSDLQGLYEKLFF; clone size: NA; CDR3 length: 15; D gene: NA; V gene: TRBV6-1; J gene: TRBJ1-4
CDR3 DNA: TGTGCCAGCTCACGCCGAGGACAGGGGGCCTCCGGGGAGCTGTTTTTT; CDR3 protein: CASSRRGQGASGELFF; clone size: NA; CDR3 length: 16; D gene: TRBD1; V gene: TRBV18; J gene: TRBJ2-2
CDR3 DNA: TGTGCCAGCAGTAGATACAGGGGGGCCATTATGAACACTGAAGCTTTCTTT; CDR3 protein: CASSRYRGAIMNTEAFF; clone size: once; CDR3 length: 17; D gene: TRBD1; V gene: TRBV6-6; J gene: TRBJ1-1
CDR3 DNA: TGCGCCAGCCCAGGGCAGGCTAGCGGGAAGAGCTCCTACAATGAGCAGTTCTTC; CDR3 protein: CASPGQASGKSSYNEQFF; clone size: few; CDR3 length: 18; D gene: TRBD2; V gene: TRBV10-1; J gene: TRBJ2-1
CDR3 DNA: TGTGCCAGCAGCTTATTAGGCGGGAGGAGAGGTGAGCAGTACTTC; CDR3 protein: CASSLLGGRRGEQYF; clone size: NA; CDR3 length: 15; D gene: TRBD2; V gene: TRBV13; J gene: TRBJ2-7
CDR3 DNA: TGTGCCAGCGCAATCGAGGGTTTCTCCTACAATGAGCAGTTCTTC; CDR3 protein: CASAIEGFSYNEQFF; clone size: NA; CDR3 length: 15; D gene: NA; V gene: TRBV5-8; J gene: TRBJ2-1
CDR3 DNA: TGTGCCAGCAGTGAAAAGCACAGGGCTGGAAACACCATATATTTT; CDR3 protein: CASSEKHRAGNTIYF; clone size: NA; CDR3 length: 15; D gene: NA; V gene: TRBV6-1; J gene: TRBJ1-3
CDR3 DNA: TGTGCCTGGAGTGTCACAGGGTTCGGTAATTCACCCCTCCACTTT; CDR3 protein: CAWSVTGFGNSPLHF; clone size: many; CDR3 length: 15; D gene: NA; V gene: TRBV30; J gene: TRBJ1-6
CDR3 DNA: TGTGCCACCAGTGAGGTGGGGAGCTCTAGCACAGATACGCAGTATTTT; CDR3 protein: CATSEVGSSSTDTQYF; clone size: few; CDR3 length: 16; D gene: NA; V gene: TRBV24-1; J gene: TRBJ2-3
CDR3 DNA: TGCGCCAGCAGCTTGGCGGGGTGGGGACAAGAGACCCAGTACTTC; CDR3 protein: CASSLAGWGQETQYF; clone size: NA; CDR3 length: 15; D gene: NA; V gene: TRBV5-1; J gene: TRBJ2-5
CDR3 DNA: TGTGCCAGCAAAAAGCGGGGGGTACGCACAGATACGCAGTATTTT; CDR3 protein: CASKKRGVRTDTQYF; clone size: NA; CDR3 length: 15; D gene: TRBD2; V gene: TRBV6-6; J gene: TRBJ2-3
CDR3 DNA: TGTGCCAGCAGTCGACAGGGGGCATCCTACGAGCAGTACTTC; CDR3 protein: CASSRQGASYEQYF; clone size: NA; CDR3 length: 14; D gene: TRBD1; V gene: TRBV6-5; J gene: TRBJ2-7
CDR3 DNA: TGTGCCACCAGCAGAGTAGCGGGGGGGGACAATGAGCAGTTCTTC; CDR3 protein: CATSRVAGGDNEQFF; clone size: NA; CDR3 length: 15; D gene: TRBD2; V gene: TRBV15; J gene: TRBJ2-1
CDR3 DNA: TGTGCCTATGGCTACAGGGTGGATACGCAGTATTTT; CDR3 protein: CAYGYRVDTQYF; clone size: NA; CDR3 length: 12; D gene: NA; V gene: TRBV30; J gene: TRBJ2-3
CDR3 DNA: TGTGCCAGCAGCTTAGGAGGCTTGGATGAAAAACTGTTTTTT; CDR3 protein: CASSLGGLDEKLFF; clone size: NA; CDR3 length: 14; D gene: NA; V gene: TRBV7-9; J gene: TRBJ1-4
CDR3 DNA: TGTGCCAGTGGGACAGGGGGCTTCTCTGGAAACACCATATATTTT; CDR3 protein: CASGTGGFSGNTIYF; clone size: NA; CDR3 length: 15; D gene: TRBD1; V gene: TRBV6-5; J gene: TRBJ1-3
CDR3 DNA: TGTGCCAGTAGTCTCCGACAGGGGAGTGAAGCTTTCTTT; CDR3 protein: CASSLRQGSEAFF; clone size: few; CDR3 length: 13; D gene: TRBD1; V gene: TRBV19; J gene: TRBJ1-1
CDR3 DNA: TGTGCCAGCATACCCAGCGGGCCGCAAGAGACCCAGTACTTC; CDR3 protein: CASIPSGPQETQYF; clone size: NA; CDR3 length: 14; D gene: NA; V gene: TRBV6-6; J gene: TRBJ2-5
CDR3 DNA: TGCGCCAGCAGTACAGGGGGCCAAGCAACTAATGAAAAACTGTTTTTT; CDR3 protein: CASSTGGQATNEKLFF; clone size: NA; CDR3 length: 16; D gene: TRBD1; V gene: TRBV4-3; J gene: TRBJ1-4
CDR3 DNA: TGTGCCAGCAGCACGGGACTAGTTATCAGCGAGCAGTACTTC; CDR3 protein: CASSTGLVISEQYF; clone size: NA; CDR3 length: 14; D gene: TRBD2; V gene: TRBV7-9; J gene: TRBJ2-7
CDR3 DNA: TGTGCCAGCAGCTTAGGGACAGGGGGCAACTATGGCTACACCTTC; CDR3 protein: CASSLGTGGNYGYTF; clone size: NA; CDR3 length: 15; D gene: TRBD1; V gene: TRBV5-6; J gene: TRBJ1-2
CDR3 DNA: TGTGCCAGCAGCTTAGCTGGCAGAGATACGCAGTATTTT; CDR3 protein: CASSLAGRDTQYF; clone size: NA; CDR3 length: 13; D gene: NA; V gene: TRBV7-2; J gene: TRBJ2-3
CDR3 DNA: TGTGCCAGCAGCCCTGCCGGACTCCCTAGCACAGATACGCAGTATTTT; CDR3 protein: CASSPAGLPSTDTQYF; clone size: once; CDR3 length: 16; D gene: NA; V gene: TRBV5-4; J gene: TRBJ2-3
CDR3 DNA: TGTGCCAGCAGTCAGCAAGCGGGAGCGATCTACGAGCAGTACTTC; CDR3 protein: CASSQQAGAIYEQYF; clone size: NA; CDR3 length: 15; D gene: TRBD2; V gene: TRBV2; J gene: TRBJ2-7
CDR3 DNA: TGTGCCAGCAGCCGGGACAGTACTGAAAAACTGTTTTTT; CDR3 protein: CASSRDSTEKLFF; clone size: NA; CDR3 length: 13; D gene: TRBD1; V gene: TRBV5-4; J gene: TRBJ1-4
CDR3 DNA: TGTGCCAGCAGTTACACAGGACCTGTTAATTCACCCCTCCACTTT; CDR3 protein: CASSYTGPVNSPLHF; clone size: NA; CDR3 length: 15; D gene: NA; V gene: TRBV6-5; J gene: TRBJ1-6
CDR3 DNA: TGTGCCAGCAGCGTAGACAACCCGTCGGGGGTGGTAACTGAAGCTTTCTTT; CDR3 protein: CASSVDNPSGVVTEAFF; clone size: NA; CDR3 length: 17; D gene: NA; V gene: TRBV9; J gene: TRBJ1-1
CDR3 DNA: TGTGCCAGCAGCGCGCTACCCGGACAGGGGGCCATCTACGAGCAGTACTTC; CDR3 protein: CASSALPGQGAIYEQYF; clone size: NA; CDR3 length: 17; D gene: NA; V gene: TRBV21-1; J gene: TRBJ2-7